A single sample gave rise to the 5 T cell receptor beta chains below, sequenced in a study of identical twins. TCRdb called the 5' RACE reads again in MiXCR, with one record for every CDR3 protein. Of 350,000 to 450,000 distinct CDR3 sequences in the sample, less than 20% were seen once. Sample: naive T cells sorted from blood. These receptors came from a man in his fifties or sixties in good health.

The genes are TRBV7-9 and TRBJ1-2; tentative D call: TRBD1 (6 bases). Germline loops: CDR1 SEHNR, CDR2 FQNEAQ (reference sequence). The V and J ends lost 4 bases and 0 bases respectively, with 15 bases between them. The CDR3 is 16 amino acids. The CDR3 here is CASSYPGDKANYGYTF. CDR3 nucleotide sequence: TGTGCCAGCAGCTACCCTGGGGACAAAGCTAACTATGGCTACACCTTC. The full variable domain, in which reference TRBV7-9 and TRBJ1-2 provide the parts outside the CDR3, is DTGVSQNPRHKITKRGQNVTFRCDPISEHNRLYWYRQTLGQGPEFLTYFQNEAQLEKSRLLSDRFSAERPKGSFSTLEIQRTEQGDSAMYLCASSYPGDKANYGYTFGSGTRLTVV.

The chain is built from TRBV29-1 and TRBJ1-1, with a possible D match to TRBD1 (5 bases). The V and J ends lost 4 bases and 0 bases respectively, with 12 bases between them. This CDR3 contains 14 residues. Germline V gene data show CDR1 as SQVTM and CDR2 as ANQGSEA. The CDR3 DNA follows: TGCAGCGTTGTGGGACGGCTCATGAACACTGAAGCTTTCTTT. This codes for CSVVGRLMNTEAFF. Based on the CDR3 plus reference TRBV29-1 and TRBJ1-1, the full variable domain is SAVISQKPSRDICQRGTSLTIQCQVDSQVTMMFWYRQQPGQSLTLIATANQGSEATYESGFVIDKFPISRPNLTFSTLTVSNMSPEDSSIYLCSVVGRLMNTEAFFGQGTRLTVV.

The chain is built from TRBV9 and TRBJ2-1; TRBD2 is a possible D gene (6 bases). The CDR3 is 14 residues long. V was trimmed by 3 bases and J by 4 bases, leaving 11 bases between them. Germline-derived CDR1 and CDR2 are SGDLS and YYNGEE. Here the CDR3 DNA reads TGTGCCAGCAGCGCTGGAGGGCTTTACAATGAGCAGTTCTTC. Its translation is CASSAGGLYNEQFF. The full variable domain, completed using reference TRBV9 and TRBJ2-1, is DSGVTQTPKHLITATGQRVTLRCSPRSGDLSVYWYQQSLDQGLQFLIQYYNGEERAKGNILERFSAQQFPDLHSELNLSSLELGDSALYFCASSAGGLYNEQFFGPGTRLTVL.

This clonotype showed up many times. The chain employs TRBV7-8 and TRBJ2-1; 7 positions match TRBD2. This CDR3 comprises 18 residues. The trim removed 0 bases at V and 2 bases at J, leaving 10 bases unmatched. Germline V gives CDR1 SGHVS, CDR2 FQNEAQ. This CDR3 reads CASSLAAWGEGPYNEQFF. CDR3 in DNA: TGTGCCAGCAGCTTAGCGGCTTGGGGGGAGGGCCCCTACAATGAGCAGTTCTTC.

This clonotype was observed many times. V and J are TRBV5-1 and TRBJ2-3, with 12 bases lining up with TRBD2. Germline V gene sequence: CDR1 SGHRS, CDR2 YFSETQ. Losses at the gene ends were 3 bases for V and 4 bases for J; bases not matched to a gene: 6. There are 16 residues in the CDR3. The DNA of the CDR3 is TGCGCCAGCAGCTGGACTAGCGGGAAGCAGCCAGATACGCAGTATTTT. Its protein is CASSWTSGKQPDTQYF.